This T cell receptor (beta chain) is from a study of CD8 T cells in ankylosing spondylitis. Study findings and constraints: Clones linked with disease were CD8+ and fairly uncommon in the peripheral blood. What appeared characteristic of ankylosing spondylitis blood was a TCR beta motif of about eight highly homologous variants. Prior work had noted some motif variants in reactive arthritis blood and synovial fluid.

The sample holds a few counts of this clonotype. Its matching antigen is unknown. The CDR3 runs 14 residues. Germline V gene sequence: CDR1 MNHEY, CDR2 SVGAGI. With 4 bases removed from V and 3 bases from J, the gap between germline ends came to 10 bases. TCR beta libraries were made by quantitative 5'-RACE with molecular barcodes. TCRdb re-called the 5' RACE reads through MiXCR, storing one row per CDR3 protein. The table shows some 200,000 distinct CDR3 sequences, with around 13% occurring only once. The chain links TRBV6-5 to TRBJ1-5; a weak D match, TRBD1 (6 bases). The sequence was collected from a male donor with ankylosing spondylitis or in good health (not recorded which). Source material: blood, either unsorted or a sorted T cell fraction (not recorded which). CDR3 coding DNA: TGTGCCAGCAGTTCGGGGGACACCAATCAGCCCCAGCATTTT. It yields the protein CASSSGDTNQPQHF.